This T cell receptor beta chain was identified during a study of identical twins. Study-wide results and limits: An excess of low generation probability was shown by twin-shared out-of-frame alpha sequences. The authors drew conclusions from cross-sectional statistical analysis rather than following the same donors.

Concerning this clonotype: Its antigen is unknown.

A universal primer site was created by template switching, with the cDNA bearing unique molecular identifiers. MiXCR, run by TCRdb on the 5' RACE reads, gives a single entry per CDR3 protein. The sample includes some 660,000 distinct CDR3 sequences, about 9.4% seen only once; the top ten take about 0.98%. The CDR3 is 15 amino acids. The V gene lost 0 bases and the J gene lost 1 base, with 9 bases spanning the gap. In germline, CDR1 is KGHSY, CDR2 FQNENV. The same data also went into a second study, on yellow fever vaccine responses in identical twins.

The TCR originated in a woman aged 18 to 35 in good health. This chain uses TRBV16 with TRBJ1-2; D is perhaps TRBD1 (5 bases). Sequencing used PBMCs. The CDR3 bases are TGTGCCAGCAGCCAATCGAGGGGCTTTAACTATGGCTACACCTTC. It encodes CASSQSRGFNYGYTF.